The source of this TCR beta chain is a study of cytomegalovirus exposure and HLA in healthy donors. As for the study in general: There were some 81 million unique TCRs (from HLA-typed donors) in an early data release. General observations from the study: TCR beta sequences reportedly predicted most subjects' HLA-A and HLA-B alleles accurately. In a later analysis, a missense DCLRE1C variant was linked to TCR beta V- and J-gene trimming.

PCR employed 60 Vbeta and 13 Jbeta primers. The protocol was immunoSEQ multiplex PCR, while the TCRdb copy is restricted to in-frame clones and leaves out a portion. Its table records about 91,000 clones. Healthy bone marrow donors supplied every sample. A word on this clone: The antigen remains unidentified.

Trimming stripped 7 bases from V and 4 bases from J, with 13 bases between. The length of the CDR3 is 13 residues. Germline-derived CDR1 and CDR2 are LNHDA and SQIVND (reference sequence). The specimen was PBMCs. This clonotype originated in a young woman in good health and CMV-seronegative. This rearrangement joins TRBV19 to TRBJ1-2; D not resolved. CDR3 DNA sequence: TGTGCCAGTACCATTGGAGGAGTCTATGGCTACACCTTC. This gives the protein CASTIGGVYGYTF. The variable domain in full, with the rest retrieved from reference TRBV19 and TRBJ1-2, is DGGITQSPKYLFRKEGQNVTLSCEQNLNHDAMYWYRQDPGQGLRLIYYSQIVNDFQKGDIAEGYSVSREKKESFPLTVTSAQKNPTAFYLCASTIGGVYGYTFGSGTRLTVV.